These 30 T cell receptor beta chains were all obtained from the same sample, sequenced in a study of CD8 T cells in ankylosing spondylitis. MiXCR was run by TCRdb on the 5' RACE reads, yielding one entry per CDR3 protein. Of 150,000 to 200,000 distinct CDR3 sequences listed, 18% are singletons. The sequenced material came from blood, either unsorted or a sorted T cell fraction (not recorded which). Receptors originate from a male donor with ankylosing spondylitis or in good health (not recorded which).

This chain uses TRBV5-3 with TRBJ2-4; no clear D gene. TRBV5-3 is an ORF, with its function uncertain. The ends were cut back, 0 bases at V and 8 bases at J, with 12 bases in the middle. The CDR3 consists of 14 residues. The CDR3 is CARSLGGIKDIQYF. The CDR3 coding sequence is TGTGCCAGAAGCTTGGGGGGTATCAAGGACATTCAGTACTTC.

The chain is built from TRBV13 and TRBJ2-3; possibly TRBD2 for D (5 bases). Germline V CDR1 and CDR2: PRHDT, FYEKMQ (reference sequence). This CDR3 has 16 residues. Trimming stripped 5 bases from V and 0 bases from J, with 15 bases between. CDR3 bases: TGTGCCAGCAGCGACCTTTCGGGGTGGAGCACAGATACGCAGTATTTT. Translated: CASSDLSGWSTDTQYF.

The sample holds many counts of this clonotype. The rearrangement uses TRBV3-1 and TRBJ2-7; D might be TRBD1 or TRBD2, each matching 7 bases. Trimming took 2 bases from V and 7 from J, leaving 12 bases between them. Germline CDR1 is LGHDT and CDR2 is YNNKEL (reference sequence). This CDR3 has 13 residues. The CDR3: CASSQNRGGEQYF. In DNA form, the CDR3 reads TGTGCCAGCAGCCAAAACAGGGGAGGGGAGCAGTACTTC.

This chain joins TRBV28 and TRBJ2-1; TRBD2 matches at 8 bases. There are 16 residues in the CDR3. Germline V CDR1 and CDR2: MDHEN, SYDVKM. Unmatched junction bases numbered 11, after V lost 3 bases and J lost 7 bases. The CDR3 spells CASSFSSAGGYNEQFF. The CDR3 coding sequence is TGTGCCAGCAGTTTTTCCTCTGCGGGAGGTTATAATGAGCAGTTCTTC.

This clonotype was recorded at least ten times. This rearrangement joins TRBV27 to TRBJ1-1, with D hard to call. This CDR3 has 14 amino acids. The V end lost 0 bases, the J end lost 1 base, and 6 bases lay between the germline ends. Germline V CDR1 and CDR2: MNHEY, SMNVEV (reference sequence). In DNA, the CDR3 is TGTGCCAGCAGTTTATCGGAGTCGAACACTGAAGCTTTCTTT. Amino acid sequence: CASSLSESNTEAFF.

The chain is built from TRBV2 and TRBJ2-6, with D possibly called TRBD1 or TRBD2 (5 bases each). With 9 bases removed from V and 2 bases from J, the gap between germline ends came to 14 bases. The germline V gene has CDR1 SNHLY and CDR2 FYNNEI. The CDR3 has 15 residues. CDR3 protein: CASGTGPTGANVLTF. The CDR3 DNA reads TGTGCCAGTGGGACCGGGCCGACTGGGGCCAACGTCCTGACTTTC. Full variable domain (missing parts from reference TRBV2 and TRBJ2-6): EPEVTQTPSHQVTQMGQEVILRCVPISNHLYFYWYRQILGQKVEFLVSFYNNEISEKSEIFDDQFSVERPDGSNFTLKIRSTKLEDSAMYFCASGTGPTGANVLTFGAGSRLTVL.

CDR3 in DNA: TGCAGTGCTAGAGGTCAGGGGGTGGCGGAGACCCAGTACTTC. This translates into CSARGQGVAETQYF. The rearrangement joins TRBV20-1 to TRBJ2-5; 7 positions agree with TRBD1. This CDR3 is 14 amino acids long. From germline, CDR1 is DFQATT and CDR2 SNEGSKA (reference sequence). V gave up 1 base and J gave up 5 bases; unmatched junction bases: 7.

This clonotype was seen many times. J is TRBJ1-1 and V is TRBV20-1; TRBD1 might be the D (5 bases). The CDR3 runs 13 residues. The germline V gene encodes CDR1 DFQATT and CDR2 SNEGSKA (reference sequence). This CDR3 reads CRIRRGMNTEAFF. The CDR3 region has the DNA TGCAGGATCCGTCGGGGGATGAACACTGAAGCTTTCTTT.

This clonotype was picked up many times. The genes are TRBV28 and TRBJ1-1; perhaps TRBD1 as D (5 bases). With 2 bases removed from V and 8 bases from J, the gap between germline ends came to 18 bases. CDR3 size: 15 residues. Germline CDR1 is MDHEN and CDR2 is SYDVKM. CDR3 DNA: TGTGCCAGCAGTTTACCGGGACTGCCTAGCTGGGAAGCTTTCTTT. Translation: CASSLPGLPSWEAFF.

This clonotype was seen at least ten times. The rearrangement joins TRBV6-1 to TRBJ2-1; TRBD2 aligns across 8 bases. This CDR3 contains 15 residues. Germline-derived CDR1 and CDR2 are MNHNS and SASEGT. After removal of 5 bases from V and 2 bases from J, the junction contained 5 bases not matched to a gene. CDR3 in DNA: TGTGCCAGCAGTCCGACTAGCGTCACCTACAATGAGCAGTTCTTC. Its translation is CASSPTSVTYNEQFF.

Points on this clonotype: A clone one base away is much larger, so this may be a read error. CDR3 nucleotide sequence: TGTGTCAGCAGTTTAGGTAGGCGGCGTCTGACTGAAGCTTTCTTT. This encodes CVSSLGRRRLTEAFF. V gene TRBV12-3 or TRBV12-4 combines with J gene TRBJ1-1; D gene uncertain. This CDR3 is built from 15 residues.

This clonotype showed up many times. J is TRBJ2-7 and V is TRBV28; the D is unclear. Germline CDR1 and CDR2: MDHEN and SYDVKM. V was shortened by 3 bases and J by 3 bases, with 12 bases between the two germline ends. This CDR3 is built from 14 residues. CDR3 residues: CASSLILWLYEQYF. The DNA for the CDR3 is TGTGCCAGCAGTTTGATTCTGTGGCTCTACGAGCAGTACTTC.

The V gene is TRBV27, the J gene TRBJ1-2, with D hard to call. The CDR3 extends over 13 amino acids. V was pared by 5 bases and J by 3 bases, with 10 bases between. Germline-derived CDR1 and CDR2 are MNHEY and SMNVEV (reference sequence). CDR3 loop: CASSTVRDYGYTF. Written as DNA, the CDR3 is TGTGCCAGCAGTACGGTCCGGGACTATGGCTACACCTTC.

A remark on this clonotype: This may be a read error: a much more frequent sequence differs by one nucleotide. The chain has TRBV2 and TRBJ2-1, with 7 bases fitting TRBD2. Unmatched junction bases numbered 2, after V lost 4 bases and J lost 2 bases. Germline CDR1 is SNHLY and CDR2 is FYNNEI. CDR3 length: 14 residues. The CDR3 nucleotides are TGTGCCAGCAGTGGCGGGAGTGCCTACAATGAGCAGTTCTTC. Translated, it gives CASSGGSAYNEQFF.

The rearrangement joins TRBV20-1 to TRBJ2-5; TRBD2 matches 10 bases. Germline CDR1 and CDR2: DFQATT and SNEGSKA (reference sequence). The CDR3 loop spans 14 amino acids. The ends lost 0 bases at V and 5 bases at J; junction bases unmatched: 3. CDR3 sequence (DNA): TGCAGTGCTAGAGAGTCTAGCGGGGGTGAGACCCAGTACTTC. Translated: CSARESSGGETQYF.

This clonotype was seen repeatedly, ten times or more. The chain is built from TRBV5-1 and TRBJ2-2; D is unclear. The CDR3 consists of 14 residues. Trimming left V 5 bases short and J 0 bases short, with 8 bases between. CDR1 is SGHRS and CDR2 is YFSETQ in the germline V gene. CDR3 protein: CASSLTPNTGELFF. The CDR3 DNA reads as TGCGCCAGCAGTTTGACCCCGAACACCGGGGAGCTGTTTTTT.

This clonotype occurred many times. This sequence joins TRBV28 and TRBJ2-7, with 13 bases matching TRBD2. Per the germline V gene, CDR1 is MDHEN and CDR2 is SYDVKM. The CDR3 contains 19 residues. V lost 6 bases, J lost 2 bases, and 16 bases stayed unmatched. CDR3 loop: CASRLEMRTSGRGPYEQYF. CDR3 nucleotides: TGTGCCAGCAGGCTAGAAATGAGGACTAGCGGGAGAGGCCCCTACGAGCAGTACTTC. Based on the CDR3 plus reference TRBV28 and TRBJ2-7, the full variable domain is DVKVTQSSRYLVKRTGEKVFLECVQDMDHENMFWYRQDPGLGLRLIYFSYDVKMKEKGDIPEGYSVSREKKERFSLILESASTNQTSMYLCASRLEMRTSGRGPYEQYFGPGTRLTVT.

The chain uses TRBV7-9 and TRBJ1-1, with a possible D match to TRBD1 (5 bases). Trimming cost V 1 base and J 4 bases, with 10 bases left between them. This CDR3 has 14 residues. CDR1 is SEHNR and CDR2 is FQNEAQ in the germline V gene (reference sequence). CDR3 in DNA: TGTGCCAGCAGCTTAGACCTGGGGGTCACTGAAGCTTTCTTT. Translated, it gives CASSLDLGVTEAFF.

This clonotype was seen ten or more times. Here the CDR3 reads CSASSRDFYTGELFF. In DNA, the CDR3 is TGCAGTGCTAGCTCTCGGGACTTTTACACCGGGGAGCTGTTTTTT. The rearrangement joins TRBV20-1 to TRBJ2-2, with D tentatively TRBD2 (6 bases). Germline CDR1 reads DFQATT; CDR2 reads SNEGSKA (reference sequence). This CDR3 spans 15 amino acids. V shed 3 bases and J shed 3 bases, with 14 bases lying between them.

This clonotype was seen repeatedly, ten times or more. The chain uses TRBV20-1 and TRBJ2-5, with D unresolved. Germline values: CDR1 DFQATT, CDR2 SNEGSKA (reference sequence). V lost 5 bases and J 4 bases, leaving 8 bases between the germline ends. The CDR3 runs 11 residues. In DNA, the CDR3 is TGCAGTGCTGACCGACGAGAGACCCAGTACTTC. Translating it yields CSADRRETQYF.

Ten or more counts support this clonotype. The V gene is TRBV12-3 or TRBV12-4, the J gene TRBJ1-5; 9 bases map to TRBD1. The trim removed 7 bases at V and 4 bases at J, leaving 5 bases unmatched. The CDR3 sequence is 14 residues long. CDR3 in amino acids: CASNAGTGNQPQHF. CDR3 DNA: TGTGCCAGCAACGCCGGGACAGGGAATCAGCCCCAGCATTTT.

This clonotype was found many times. CDR3 loop: CASSPQRYPSYNEQFF. The DNA of the CDR3 is TGTGCCAGCAGTCCGCAGCGGTACCCCTCCTACAATGAGCAGTTCTTC. The rearrangement uses TRBV6-1 and TRBJ2-1; D might be TRBD2 (5 bases). CDR3 size: 16 residues. The V gene's germline CDR1 is MNHNS and CDR2 SASEGT. The V end lost 5 bases, the J end lost 0 bases, and 14 bases lay between the germline ends.

This clonotype was counted at least ten times. The chain employs TRBV20-1 and TRBJ1-1, with no clear D. Germline CDR1 DFQATT, CDR2 SNEGSKA (reference sequence). The CDR3 has 13 amino acids. V lost 6 bases, J lost 1 base, and 12 bases lay in between. CDR3 in DNA: TGCAGTGCCCCCACCCCGGGGAACACTGAAGCTTTCTTT. It encodes CSAPTPGNTEAFF.

This clonotype was found many times. The V call is TRBV28, the J call TRBJ1-3, with a tentative D call TRBD1 (5 bases). V was pared by 5 bases and J by 0 bases, with 11 bases between. Germline CDR1 MDHEN, CDR2 SYDVKM. The CDR3 has 15 residues. The CDR3 region is CASSPGDFSGNTIYF. The DNA of the CDR3 is TGTGCCAGCAGTCCCGGGGACTTCTCTGGAAACACCATATATTTT.

Ten or more counts support this clonotype. V is TRBV20-1 and J is TRBJ1-4; 9 nucleotides match TRBD1. Germline trimming cut 4 bases from V and 4 bases from J; bases unmatched to any gene: 16. This CDR3 comprises 18 residues. Germline V gene data show CDR1 as DFQATT and CDR2 as SNEGSKA (reference sequence). The CDR3 nucleotides are TGCAGTGCTATGGACAGGGGTACGCTCGGTCCTCTTAATGAAAAACTGTTTTTT. Protein product: CSAMDRGTLGPLNEKLFF.

In this sample, this clonotype turned up many times. The rearrangement uses TRBV20-1 and TRBJ2-2; D possibly matches TRBD1 or TRBD2 (5 bases each). The ends were cut back, 2 bases at V and 4 bases at J, with 17 bases in the middle. In germline, CDR1 is DFQATT, CDR2 SNEGSKA (reference sequence). This CDR3 contains 16 residues. CDR3 residues: CSARYGASLGTGELFF. The DNA of the CDR3 is TGCAGTGCTAGATACGGGGCTAGCCTTGGCACCGGGGAGCTGTTTTTT.

V is TRBV27 and J is TRBJ2-7; 7 bases are a match to TRBD2. With 2 bases clipped from V and 0 bases from J, the junction kept 19 bases outside the gene matches. In germline, CDR1 is MNHEY, CDR2 SMNVEV (reference sequence). The CDR3 length is 20 residues. The CDR3, as DNA: TGTGCCAGCAGTTTAAGGGGCATACTTCAGAGTAGGGAGGGCTCCTACGAGCAGTACTTC. It encodes CASSLRGILQSREGSYEQYF.

This clonotype is a singleton in its sample. This clone may be a read error of a much larger clone one base away. The gene calls are TRBV7-8 and TRBJ2-7, with 12 bases aligning to TRBD2. The CDR3 consists of 14 residues. Germline values: CDR1 SGHVS, CDR2 FQNEAQ. V dropped 7 bases and J dropped 5; count of bases not matched to a gene: 6. CDR3 region: CASIKGLAGNEQYF. The CDR3 coding sequence is TGTGCCAGCATCAAAGGACTAGCGGGGAACGAGCAGTACTTC.

The table lists this clonotype with many counts. The chain has TRBV27 and TRBJ2-7; D unresolved. The V end lost 7 bases, the J end lost 10 bases, and 26 bases lay between the germline ends. This CDR3 contains 15 residues. Looked up from germline, CDR1 is MNHEY and CDR2 is SMNVEV (reference sequence). The CDR3 bases are TGTGCCAGCAAACCAGTGAACCCAAGCTTGATAGATCAGTACTTC. Residues: CASKPVNPSLIDQYF.

This clonotype appeared a few times. This chain joins TRBV5-1 and TRBJ2-1; TRBD2 agrees at 14 bases. CDR1 and CDR2 (germline): SGHRS, YFSETQ. There are 16 residues in the CDR3. The junction had 11 bases not matched to a gene; V was cut back by 6 bases and J by 9 bases. CDR3 nucleotide sequence: TGCGCCAGCACCCAAGTCGGACTAGCGGGAGGTGGTGAGCAGTTCTTC. Its protein is CASTQVGLAGGGEQFF.